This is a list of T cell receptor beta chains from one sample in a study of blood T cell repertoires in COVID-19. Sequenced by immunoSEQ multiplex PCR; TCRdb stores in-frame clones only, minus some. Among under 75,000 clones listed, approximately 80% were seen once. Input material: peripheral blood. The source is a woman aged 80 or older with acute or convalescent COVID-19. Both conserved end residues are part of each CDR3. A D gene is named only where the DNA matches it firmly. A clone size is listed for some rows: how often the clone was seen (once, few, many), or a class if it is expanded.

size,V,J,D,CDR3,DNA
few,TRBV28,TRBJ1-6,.,CASSHRGSYNSPLHF,TGTGCCAGCAGCCACCGAGGCTCCTATAATTCACCCCTCCACTTT
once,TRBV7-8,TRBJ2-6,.,CASSMRDSGEGANVLTF,TGTGCCAGCAGCATGCGGGACTCCGGGGAGGGGGCCAACGTCCTGACTTTC
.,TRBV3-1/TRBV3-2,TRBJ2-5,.,CASSQVQGVETQYF,TGTGCCAGCAGCCAAGTTCAGGGCGTAGAGACCCAGTACTTC
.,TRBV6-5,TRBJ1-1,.,CASSYGVGVNTEAFF,TGTGCCAGCAGTTACGGTGTAGGGGTGAACACTGAAGCTTTCTTT
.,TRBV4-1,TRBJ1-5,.,CASSQDLGGGSQPQHF,TGCGCCAGCAGCCAAGATCTGGGGGGGGGTTCACAGCCCCAGCATTTT
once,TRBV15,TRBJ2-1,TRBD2,CATSRDITSFRTSGKNEQFF,TGTGCCACCAGCAGAGATATCACGTCGTTTCGGACTAGCGGGAAAAATGAGCAGTTCTTC
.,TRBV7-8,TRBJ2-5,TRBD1,CASSRPPGQGARETQYF,TGTGCCAGCAGCAGACCCCCGGGACAGGGGGCGAGGGAGACCCAGTACTTC
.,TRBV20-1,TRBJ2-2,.,CSARVSGQGTGELFF,TGCAGTGCTCGTGTATCCGGGCAGGGGACCGGGGAGCTGTTTTTT
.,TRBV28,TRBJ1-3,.,CASSFKIGERVESGNTIYF,TGTGCCAGCAGTTTTAAAATCGGGGAGAGGGTCGAGTCTGGAAACACCATATATTTT
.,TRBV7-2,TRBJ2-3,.,CASSHQKGRSSSTDTQYF,TGTGCCAGCAGCCATCAAAAGGGGCGGTCCTCTAGCACAGATACGCAGTATTTT
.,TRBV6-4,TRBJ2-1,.,CASRQGPNNEQFF,TGTGCCAGCAGGCAGGGGCCTAACAATGAGCAGTTCTTC
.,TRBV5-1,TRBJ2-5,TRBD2,CASSLAAGGLQETQYF,TGCGCCAGCAGCTTGGCGGCGGGAGGGCTCCAAGAGACCCAGTACTTC
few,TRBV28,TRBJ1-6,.,CASSFFEPGLQKGSPLHF,TGTGCCAGCAGTTTCTTCGAACCCGGGCTGCAAAAGGGGTCACCCCTCCACTTT
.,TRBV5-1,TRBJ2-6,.,CASSPQGRGGTGANVLTF,TGCGCCAGCAGCCCCCAGGGGAGGGGTGGAACTGGGGCCAACGTCCTGACTTTC
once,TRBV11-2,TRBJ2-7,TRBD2,CASSQTSGTLGEQYF,TGTGCCAGCAGCCAGACTAGCGGAACACTTGGCGAGCAGTACTTC
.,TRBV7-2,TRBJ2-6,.,CASNPRLGSGANVLTF,TGTGCCAGCAATCCTAGATTGGGCTCTGGGGCCAACGTCCTGACTTTC
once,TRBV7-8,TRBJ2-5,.,CASSPLQTQYF,TGTGCCAGCAGCCCCCTCCAGACCCAGTACTTC
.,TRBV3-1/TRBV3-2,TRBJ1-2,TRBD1,CASSQRDRVYGYTF,TGTGCCAGCAGCCAGCGAGACAGGGTCTATGGCTACACCTTC
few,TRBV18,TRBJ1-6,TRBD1,CASSLARGQDSPLHF,TGTGCCAGCTCACTCGCCAGGGGGCAGGATTCACCCCTCCACTTT
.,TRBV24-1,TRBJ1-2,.,CATSEPGRIYGYTF,TGTGCCACCAGTGAACCGGGGAGAATCTATGGCTACACCTTC
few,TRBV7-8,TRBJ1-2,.,CASSLVAGAYGYTF,TGTGCCAGCAGCTTAGTGGCAGGGGCTTATGGCTACACCTTC
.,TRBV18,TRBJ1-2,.,CASSPRGGYDGYTF,TGTGCCAGCTCACCACGCGGGGGTTACGATGGCTACACCTTC
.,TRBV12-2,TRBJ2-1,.,CASRFPPCGLAGEACSREQFF,TGTGCAAGTCGCTTCCCCCCCTGCGGGCTAGCGGGAGAGGCGTGTAGTCGTGAGCAGTTCTTC
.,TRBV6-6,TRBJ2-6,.,CASNLAGANVLTF,TGTGCCAGCAACCTAGCTGGGGCCAACGTCCTGACTTTC
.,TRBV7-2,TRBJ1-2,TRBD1,CASSPDRPLDYGYTF,TGTGCCAGCAGCCCGGACAGGCCTCTAGACTATGGCTACACCTTC
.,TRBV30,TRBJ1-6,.,CAWREDRPRSSYNSPLHF,TGTGCCTGGAGGGAAGACAGGCCTCGGAGCTCCTATAATTCACCCCTCCACTTT
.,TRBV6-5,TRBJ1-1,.,CACDWGGTEAFF,TGTGCCTGCGATTGGGGCGGCACTGAAGCTTTCTTT
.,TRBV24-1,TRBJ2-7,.,CATSDSRGTRNALEQYF,TGTGCCACCAGTGATTCCAGAGGAACGAGGAATGCCCTCGAGCAGTACTTC
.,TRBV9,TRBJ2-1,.,CASSPQTYNEQFF,TGTGCCAGCAGCCCCCAAACTTACAATGAGCAGTTCTTC
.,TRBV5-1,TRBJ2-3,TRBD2,CASGKKREGRTDTQYF,TGCGCCAGCGGAAAGAAGCGGGAGGGCCGCACAGATACGCAGTATTTT
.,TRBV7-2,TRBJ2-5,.,CASSFAGLGETQYF,TGTGCCAGCAGCTTCGCCGGACTGGGTGAAACCCAGTACTTC
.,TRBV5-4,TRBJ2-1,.,CASSLREGDEQFF,TGTGCCAGCAGCTTGCGGGAAGGAGATGAGCAGTTCTTC
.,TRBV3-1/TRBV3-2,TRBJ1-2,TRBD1,CASSQEDRGNYGYTF,TGTGCCAGCAGCCAAGAGGACAGGGGAAACTATGGCTACACCTTC
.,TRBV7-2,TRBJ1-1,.,CASSLIRGAAEAFF,TGTGCCAGCAGCTTAATCCGGGGGGCGGCTGAAGCTTTCTTT
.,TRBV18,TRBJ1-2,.,CASSPQGANYGYTF,TGTGCCAGCTCACCCCAAGGAGCTAACTATGGCTACACCTTC
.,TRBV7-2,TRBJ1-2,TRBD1,CASSLAGQGSYGYTF,TGTGCCAGCAGCTTAGCGGGACAGGGTAGCTATGGCTACACCTTC
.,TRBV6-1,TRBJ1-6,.,CASSEVRGNSPLHF,TGTGCCAGCAGTGAAGTGCGAGGGAATTCACCCCTCCACTTT
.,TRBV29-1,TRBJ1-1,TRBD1,CSVKDRRKRMNTEAFF,TGCAGCGTTAAGGACAGGAGGAAAAGAATGAACACTGAAGCTTTCTTT
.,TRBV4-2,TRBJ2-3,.,CASSQVGTDTQYF,TGTGCCAGCAGCCAAGTCGGTACAGATACGCAGTATTTT
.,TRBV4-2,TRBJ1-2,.,CASSQGAASNYGYTF,TGTGCCAGCAGCCAAGGGGCAGCCAGTAACTATGGCTACACCTTC
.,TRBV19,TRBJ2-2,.,CASSIFAGIAGELFF,TGTGCCAGTAGTATTTTCGCAGGGATCGCCGGGGAGCTGTTTTTT
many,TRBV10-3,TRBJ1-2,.,CAISDPGTEVDGYTF,TGTGCCATCAGTGACCCGGGGACTGAAGTGGATGGCTACACCTTC
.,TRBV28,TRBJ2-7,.,CASREYYEQYF,TGTGCCAGCAGAGAGTACTACGAGCAGTACTTC
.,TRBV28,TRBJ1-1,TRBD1,CASTPPTGHEAFF,TGTGCCAGCACCCCCCCGACAGGGCACGAAGCTTTCTTT
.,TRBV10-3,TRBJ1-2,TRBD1,CAISSPTGRIYGYTF,TGTGCCATCAGCTCCCCGACAGGGAGGATCTATGGCTACACCTTC
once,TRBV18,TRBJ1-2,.,CASSPTGGFDGYTF,TGTGCCAGCTCACCCACGGGGGGGTTCGATGGCTACACCTTC
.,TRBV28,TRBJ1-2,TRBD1,CASTQDQGDYGYTF,TGTGCCAGCACCCAGGACCAGGGGGATTATGGCTACACCTTC
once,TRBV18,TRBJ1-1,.,CASSPPWQGGNTEAFF,TGTGCCAGCTCACCACCGTGGCAAGGAGGGAACACTGAAGCTTTCTTT
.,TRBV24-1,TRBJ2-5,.,CATSDPTETQYF,TGTGCCACCAGTGACCCTACGGAGACCCAGTACTTC
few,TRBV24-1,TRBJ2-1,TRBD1,CATYGQDNNEQFF,TGTGCCACTTACGGACAGGATAACAATGAGCAGTTCTTC
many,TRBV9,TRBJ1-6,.,CASSAHRDDVNSPLHF,TGTGCCAGCAGCGCCCACAGGGATGATGTTAATTCACCCCTCCACTTT
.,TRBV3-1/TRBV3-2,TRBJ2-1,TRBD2,CASSQGAGGVENEQFF,TGTGCCAGCAGCCAAGGGGCGGGAGGAGTGGAGAATGAGCAGTTCTTC
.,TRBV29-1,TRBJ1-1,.,CSVLGGPNTEAFF,TGCAGCGTTTTAGGGGGACCGAACACTGAAGCTTTCTTT
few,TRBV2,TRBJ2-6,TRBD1,CASSDKGALTSSGANVLTF,TGTGCCAGCAGTGACAAGGGGGCCTTAACGAGCTCTGGGGCCAACGTCCTGACTTTC
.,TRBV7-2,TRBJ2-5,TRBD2,CASSATSGGPGETQYF,TGTGCCAGCAGCGCGACTAGCGGGGGCCCTGGGGAGACCCAGTACTTC
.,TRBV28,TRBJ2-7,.,CASSFRQGIYYEQYF,TGTGCCAGCAGTTTCAGGCAGGGGATTTACTACGAGCAGTACTTC
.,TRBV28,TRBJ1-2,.,CASSLRGANGYTF,TGTGCCAGCAGCCTACGGGGGGCTAATGGCTACACCTTC
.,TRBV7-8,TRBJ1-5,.,CASSLARISGNQPQHF,TGTGCCAGCAGCTTAGCGCGTATCTCCGGCAATCAGCCCCAGCATTTT
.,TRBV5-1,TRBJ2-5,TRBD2,CASSFPTSGGKETQYF,TGCGCCAGCAGCTTTCCTACTAGCGGAGGGAAAGAGACCCAGTACTTC
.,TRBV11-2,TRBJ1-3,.,CASSLYNPPGAPAGNTIYF,TGTGCCAGCAGCTTGTACAACCCCCCTGGGGCTCCCGCCGGAAACACCATATATTTT